This entry concerns a single T cell receptor beta chain. The antigen is not known. The CDR3 is 16 residues long. Germline assignment: CDR1 MNHNY and CDR2 SVGAGI (reference sequence). Trimming cost V 5 bases and J 0 bases, with 17 bases left between them. CD45RO-negative CD8 cells positively selected for CCR7 made up the naive population, which excluded terminally differentiated effector memory CD45RA+ cells. The healthy adult donors were HIV-negative and reported no recent acute infections or vaccinations. Every one of the donors was a Caucasian adult that lived in Nashville, Tennessee. This sample was included in a study of shared clonotypes between healthy human individuals. The authors loaded approximately 220 ng DNA, 27,000 or so T cell genomes, into sorted-subset replicate PCRs. Sequencing was performed with immunoSEQ multiplex PCR; in TCRdb, only in-frame clones are kept and a portion is missing. Of 2 million to 2.5 million clones listed, about 95% were seen once; the top ten hold about 1.1%.

Study-wide results and caveats: The study found roughly 5% of naive CD4 clonotypes shared across four donors.

Sequenced input: naive CD8+ T cells sorted from blood. V gene TRBV6-6 combines with J gene TRBJ2-7; D may be TRBD1 or TRBD2 (6 bases each). The source is a man younger than 35 in good health. The CDR3 region is CASSPFPGDTSYEQYF. The DNA for the CDR3 is TGTGCCAGCAGTCCCTTTCCGGGGGACACCTCCTACGAGCAGTACTTC.